Listed here are 19 T cell receptor beta chains from one sample, sequenced in a study of neurological immune-mediated disorders. MiXCR was run by TCRdb on the 5' RACE reads, yielding one entry per CDR3 protein. The sample lists about 70,000 distinct CDR3 sequences; 2.5% to 4% were seen once. Sequenced input: PBMCs. The receptor set was obtained from a woman aged 45-59 years with multiple sclerosis.

There are many counts of this clonotype. The rearrangement links TRBV18 to TRBJ2-1; D is ambiguous. Between the trimmed V and J ends, which lost 2 bases and 10 bases, there was a span of 9 bases. The CDR3 is made up of 12 amino acids. From germline, CDR1 is KGHSH and CDR2 LQKENI. CDR3 nucleotides: TGTGCCAGCTCACCATCCTTAGGGGAGCAGTTCTTC. This encodes CASSPSLGEQFF.

This clonotype was found many times. DNA for the CDR3: TGCAGTGCTAGAGATTCGAGACAGGGAGGAATCCTAGCCAAAAACATTCAGTACTTC. Its translation is CSARDSRQGGILAKNIQYF. The genes are TRBV20-1 and TRBJ2-4, with D possibly being TRBD1 (7 bases). Per the germline V gene, CDR1 is DFQATT and CDR2 is SNEGSKA (reference sequence). This CDR3 region has 19 residues. Trimming removed 0 bases from V and 0 bases from J, with 21 bases in between.

In this sample, this clonotype turned up many times. The rearrangement joins TRBV12-3 or TRBV12-4 to TRBJ2-3; D gene uncertain. Trimming cost V 2 bases and J 3 bases, with 12 bases left between them. The CDR3 consists of 15 residues. Here the CDR3 reads CASSLTSRRTDTQYF. The DNA of the CDR3 is TGTGCCAGCAGTTTAACCAGCCGGCGGACAGATACGCAGTATTTT.

This clonotype was observed at least ten times. The CDR3 sequence: CASSRGSYYGYTF. For the CDR3, the DNA is TGTGCCAGCAGCCGCGGCTCCTACTATGGCTACACCTTC. The chain is built from TRBV25-1 and TRBJ1-2; D uncertain. The V gene lost 6 bases and the J gene lost 3 bases, with 11 bases spanning the gap. Germline-derived CDR1 and CDR2 are MGHDK and SYGVNS. This CDR3 has 13 residues.

This clonotype was observed at least ten times. The rearrangement uses TRBV5-1 and TRBJ2-2; TRBD1 matches at 11 bases. The CDR3 is 15 amino acids. Per the germline V gene, CDR1 is SGHRS and CDR2 is YFSETQ. V was pared by 4 bases and J by 5 bases, with 4 bases of the junction left unmatched. The CDR3, as DNA: TGCGCCAGCAGCCCCGGGACAGGGGGTACCGGGGAGCTGTTTTTT. Translation gives CASSPGTGGTGELFF.

This clonotype has at least ten counts. The chain joins TRBV7-2 to TRBJ1-1; D call uncertain. Germline V gives CDR1 SGHTA, CDR2 FQGNSA. The length of the CDR3 is 17 residues. V gave up 1 base and J gave up 0 bases, with 15 bases separating them. CDR3 DNA: TGTGCCAGCAGCTTAGGGGGATTGGGAACCATGAACACTGAAGCTTTCTTT. It yields the protein CASSLGGLGTMNTEAFF.

This clonotype has ten or more counts. This chain connects TRBV24-1 to TRBJ2-1; TRBD2 is a possible D gene (6 bases). V was cut by 4 bases and J by 9 bases, with 15 bases left in between. In germline, CDR1 is KGHDR, CDR2 SFDVKD. The CDR3 has 14 residues. CDR3 residues: CATSDPGLSVEQFF. DNA of the CDR3: TGTGCCACCAGTGACCCGGGACTCTCGGTTGAGCAGTTCTTC.

The sample holds many counts of this clonotype. The chain is built from TRBV20-1 and TRBJ2-2; 7 bases are a match to TRBD1. The CDR3 extends over 13 amino acids. The ends lost 7 bases at V and 7 bases at J; junction bases unmatched: 9. The germline CDR1 and CDR2 sequences are DFQATT and SNEGSKA (reference sequence). The CDR3 DNA reads TGCAGTGTCCAACAGGGGTTCAGCGGGGAGCTGTTTTTT. This sequence encodes CSVQQGFSGELFF.

This clonotype was recorded many times. This chain uses TRBV20-1 with TRBJ2-1, with 7 bases lining up with TRBD2. The germline gives CDR1 DFQATT, CDR2 SNEGSKA (reference sequence). Losses at the gene ends were 5 bases for V and 1 base for J; bases not matched to a gene: 17. The CDR3 sequence is 18 residues long. The CDR3 here is CSAQAQGAAGLSYNEQFF. The CDR3 DNA is TGCAGTGCTCAAGCCCAGGGCGCAGCGGGATTATCCTACAATGAGCAGTTCTTC.

At least ten counts were recorded for this clonotype. V usage is TRBV2 and J usage is TRBJ1-5; D perhaps matches TRBD1 (5 bases). The CDR3 is made up of 14 amino acids. V was shortened by 6 bases and J by 3 bases, with 12 bases between the two germline ends. The V gene's germline CDR1 is SNHLY and CDR2 FYNNEI. The CDR3 coding sequence is TGTGCCAGCAGCAACCGACAGCTCAATCAGCCCCAGCATTTT. Translated, it gives CASSNRQLNQPQHF.

This clonotype was observed many times. V gene TRBV5-6 combines with J gene TRBJ2-3; D not certain. The V end lost 2 bases, the J end lost 2 bases, and 6 bases lay between the germline ends. The CDR3 extends over 13 amino acids. Germline CDR1 is SGHDT and CDR2 is YYEEEE. In DNA, the CDR3 is TGTGCCAGCAGCTTCTCTTCCACAGATACGCAGTATTTT. It yields the protein CASSFSSTDTQYF. Variable domain in full (rest from reference TRBV5-6 and TRBJ2-3): DAGVTQSPTHLIKTRGQQVTLRCSPKSGHDTVSWYQQALGQGPQFIFQYYEEEERQRGNFPDRFSGHQFPNYSSELNVNALLLGDSALYLCASSFSSTDTQYFGPGTRLTVL.

This clonotype was observed at least ten times. This chain connects TRBV5-1 to TRBJ2-1; 7 bases map to TRBD1. CDR3 length: 15 amino acids. The germline V gene has CDR1 SGHRS and CDR2 YFSETQ. V shed 4 bases and J 5 bases; nucleotides not matched to a gene: 9. Written as DNA, the CDR3 is TGCGCCAGCAGCCGCGCCGGGACAGTAAACAATGAGCAGTTCTTC. Amino acids: CASSRAGTVNNEQFF.

This clonotype has more than one count but fewer than ten. This may be a read error: a much more frequent sequence differs by one nucleotide. This sequence joins TRBV14 and TRBJ2-5; maybe TRBD2 (7 bases). This CDR3 has 15 amino acids. The germline gives CDR1 SGHDN, CDR2 FVKESK. The CDR3 region is CASSRTLGGQENQYF. CDR3 DNA sequence: TGTGCCAGCAGCCGAACCCTCGGGGGGCAAGAGAACCAGTACTTC.

The table lists this clonotype with many counts. V usage is TRBV9 and J usage is TRBJ1-2, with D perhaps TRBD1 (6 bases). This CDR3 has 13 amino acids. V lost 0 bases, J lost 4 bases, and 7 bases lay in between. Germline-derived CDR1 and CDR2 are SGDLS and YYNGEE. CDR3 residues: CASSVEGGYGYTF. CDR3 DNA sequence: TGTGCCAGCAGCGTAGAGGGGGGCTATGGCTACACCTTC.

This clonotype was seen repeatedly, ten times or more. The chain has TRBV5-1 and TRBJ2-6; D is unclear. This CDR3 has 13 amino acids. V was clipped by 4 bases and J by 2 bases, with 4 bases between them. CDR1 SGHRS and CDR2 YFSETQ come from the germline V gene. The CDR3 sequence is CASSETGANVLTF. The DNA for the CDR3 is TGCGCCAGCAGCGAGACTGGGGCCAACGTCCTGACTTTC.

This clonotype was counted between two and nine times. V gene TRBV20-1 combines with J gene TRBJ1-1, with a weak D call TRBD1 (5 bases). Between the trimmed V and J ends, which lost 3 bases and 0 bases, there was a span of 11 bases. The CDR3 is 14 amino acids. Per germline, CDR1 DFQATT and CDR2 SNEGSKA (reference sequence). The CDR3 sequence: CSASPRGMNTEAFF. In DNA, the CDR3 is TGCAGTGCTAGCCCGAGGGGAATGAACACTGAAGCTTTCTTT.

This clonotype was detected many times. The chain combines TRBV20-1 with TRBJ2-5; 11 bases map to TRBD2. The junction had 9 bases not matched to a gene; V was cut back by 5 bases and J by 4 bases. The CDR3 is 15 amino acids. Germline CDR1 reads DFQATT; CDR2 reads SNEGSKA (reference sequence). The CDR3 nucleotides read TGCAGTGCTGTCCCCTTAGCGGGAGGGGGAGAGACCCAGTACTTC. Translation: CSAVPLAGGGETQYF.

This clonotype was seen ten or more times. The chain couples TRBV6-5 to TRBJ2-1, with 8 nucleotides matching TRBD2. With V trimmed by 4 bases and J by 6 bases, 11 bases remained unmatched. Germline CDR1 is MNHEY and CDR2 is SVGAGI. There are 16 residues in the CDR3. The CDR3 DNA sequence: TGTGCCAGCAGTTCGCTTAGCGGGACTTCTACCAATGAGCAGTTCTTC. As protein: CASSSLSGTSTNEQFF.

This clonotype was counted many times. The rearrangement joins TRBV5-1 to TRBJ2-3; no clear D. Germline V gene lookup returns CDR1 SGHRS and CDR2 YFSETQ. There are 13 residues in the CDR3. V lost 2 bases and J 5 bases, leaving 9 bases between the germline ends. The CDR3 loop is CASSLDVGDTQYF. Here the CDR3 DNA reads TGCGCCAGCAGCTTAGACGTCGGAGATACGCAGTATTTT.